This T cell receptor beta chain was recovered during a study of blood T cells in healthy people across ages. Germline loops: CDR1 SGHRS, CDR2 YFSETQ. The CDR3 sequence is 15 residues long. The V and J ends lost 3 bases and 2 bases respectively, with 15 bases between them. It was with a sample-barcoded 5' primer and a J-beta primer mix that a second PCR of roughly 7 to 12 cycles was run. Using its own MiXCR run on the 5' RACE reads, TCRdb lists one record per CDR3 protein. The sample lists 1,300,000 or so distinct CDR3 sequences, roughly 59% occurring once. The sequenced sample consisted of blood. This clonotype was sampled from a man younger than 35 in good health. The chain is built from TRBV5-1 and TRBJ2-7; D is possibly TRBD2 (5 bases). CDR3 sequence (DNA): TGCGCCAGCAGCTCGCGGCCAGAGGGAACCTACGAGCAGTACTTC. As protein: CASSSRPEGTYEQYF.